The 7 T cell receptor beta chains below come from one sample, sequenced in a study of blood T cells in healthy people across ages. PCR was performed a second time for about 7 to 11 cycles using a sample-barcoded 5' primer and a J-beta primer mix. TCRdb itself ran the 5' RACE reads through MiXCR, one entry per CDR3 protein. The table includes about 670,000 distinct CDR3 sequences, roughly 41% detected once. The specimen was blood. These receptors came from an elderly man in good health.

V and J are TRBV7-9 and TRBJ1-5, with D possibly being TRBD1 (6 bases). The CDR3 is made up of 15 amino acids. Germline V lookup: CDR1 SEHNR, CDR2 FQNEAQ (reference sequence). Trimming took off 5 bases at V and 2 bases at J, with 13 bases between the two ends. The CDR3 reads CASSLTQGGNQPQHF. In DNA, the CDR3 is TGTGCCAGCAGCCTCACACAGGGTGGCAATCAGCCCCAGCATTTT.

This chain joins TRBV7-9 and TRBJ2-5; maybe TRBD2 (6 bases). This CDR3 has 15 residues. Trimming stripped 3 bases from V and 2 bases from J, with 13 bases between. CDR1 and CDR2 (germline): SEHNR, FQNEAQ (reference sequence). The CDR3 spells CASSLGWRAQETQYF. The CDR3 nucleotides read TGTGCCAGCAGCTTGGGGTGGAGGGCTCAAGAGACCCAGTACTTC.

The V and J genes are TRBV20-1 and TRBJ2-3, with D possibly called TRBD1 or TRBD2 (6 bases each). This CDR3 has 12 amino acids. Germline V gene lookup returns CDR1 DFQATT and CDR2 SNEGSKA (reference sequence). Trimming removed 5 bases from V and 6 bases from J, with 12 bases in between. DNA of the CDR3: TGCAGTGCTCTCCGAGGGGGGGATACGCAGTATTTT. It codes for CSALRGGDTQYF.

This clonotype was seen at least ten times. CDR3 coding DNA: TGCAGCGTTGAACGGACAGGGAGCCATGAGACCCAGTACTTC. It yields the protein CSVERTGSHETQYF. The chain carries TRBV29-1 and TRBJ2-5; 8 positions agree with TRBD1. Germline values: CDR1 SQVTM, CDR2 ANQGSEA. V was pared by 2 bases and J by 5 bases, with 7 bases of the junction left unmatched. The CDR3 covers 14 residues.

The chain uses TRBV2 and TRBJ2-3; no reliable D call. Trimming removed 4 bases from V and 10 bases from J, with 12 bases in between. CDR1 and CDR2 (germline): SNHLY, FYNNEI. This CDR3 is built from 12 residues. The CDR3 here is CASSGNGCAQYF. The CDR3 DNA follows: TGTGCCAGCAGTGGGAACGGTTGCGCGCAGTATTTT.

The CDR3 sequence is CASSSLLAGAYNEQYF. The CDR3 DNA follows: TGTGCCAGCAGTTCCCTCCTAGCGGGCGCTTACAATGAGCAGTACTTC. The chain recombines TRBV28 with TRBJ2-5, with TRBD2 matching 8 bases. From germline, CDR1 is MDHEN and CDR2 SYDVKM. J lost 11 bases, V lost 4 bases, and 18 bases had no gene match. The CDR3 runs to 16 residues.

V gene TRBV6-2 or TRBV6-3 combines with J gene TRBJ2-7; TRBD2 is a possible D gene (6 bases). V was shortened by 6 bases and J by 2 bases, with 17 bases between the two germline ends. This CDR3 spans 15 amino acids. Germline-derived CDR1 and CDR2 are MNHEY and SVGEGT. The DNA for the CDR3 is TGTGCCAGCAGAACCGGTGGAGCGGGTGCCTACGAGCAGTACTTC. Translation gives CASRTGGAGAYEQYF.